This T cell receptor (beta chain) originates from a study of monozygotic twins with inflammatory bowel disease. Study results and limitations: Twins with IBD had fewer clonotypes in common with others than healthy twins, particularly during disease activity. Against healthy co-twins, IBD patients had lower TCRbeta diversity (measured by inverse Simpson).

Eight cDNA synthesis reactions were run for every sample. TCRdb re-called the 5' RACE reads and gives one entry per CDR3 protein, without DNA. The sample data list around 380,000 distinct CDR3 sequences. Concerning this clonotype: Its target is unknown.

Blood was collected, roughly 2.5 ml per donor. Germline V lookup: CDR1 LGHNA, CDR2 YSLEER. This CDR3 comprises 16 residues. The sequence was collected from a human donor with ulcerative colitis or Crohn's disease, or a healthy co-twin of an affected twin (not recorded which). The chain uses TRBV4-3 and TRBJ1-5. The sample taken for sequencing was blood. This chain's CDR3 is CASSQDWAGGNQPQHF.